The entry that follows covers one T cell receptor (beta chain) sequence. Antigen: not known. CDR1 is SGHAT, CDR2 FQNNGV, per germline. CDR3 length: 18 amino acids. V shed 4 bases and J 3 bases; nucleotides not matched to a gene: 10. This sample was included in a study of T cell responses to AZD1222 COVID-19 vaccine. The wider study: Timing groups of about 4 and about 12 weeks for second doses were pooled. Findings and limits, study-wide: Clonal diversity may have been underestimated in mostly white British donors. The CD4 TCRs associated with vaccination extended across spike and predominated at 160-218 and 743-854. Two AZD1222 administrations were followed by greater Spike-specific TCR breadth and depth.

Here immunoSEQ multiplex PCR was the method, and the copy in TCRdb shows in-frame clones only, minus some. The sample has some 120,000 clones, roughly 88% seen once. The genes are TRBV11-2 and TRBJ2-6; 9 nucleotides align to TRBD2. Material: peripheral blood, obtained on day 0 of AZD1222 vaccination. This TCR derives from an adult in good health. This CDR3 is CASSSKGLAGFGANVLTF. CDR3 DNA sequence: TGTGCCAGCAGCTCAAAAGGCCTAGCGGGATTTGGGGCCAACGTCCTGACTTTC.